This TCR beta chain was recorded in a study of T cell repertoires in ileal Crohn's disease. About the study: Surgery for a complication: stricturing in about 61%, penetrating in 39%.

Adults with ileal or ileocolonic Crohn's disease and an indication for resection were eligible. This CDR3 is built from 15 residues. The V segment lost 2 bases and the J segment 8 bases; nucleotides outside the gene matches: 11. Germline CDR1 is MNHNS and CDR2 is SASEGT. Each sample's TCRB immunosequencing used around 510 nanograms of biopsy DNA. Clones were read by immunoSEQ multiplex PCR, and TCRdb kept only the in-frame ones, dropping some. This sample has around 15,000 clones, with about 75% found just once. V is TRBV6-1 and J is TRBJ1-2, with 7 bases matching TRBD1. This receptor was taken from an adult with Crohn's disease. The sample was ileal tissue. The CDR3 loop reads CASSEHGQAKGGYTF. The DNA for the CDR3 is TGTGCCAGCAGTGAACACGGACAGGCCAAAGGGGGCTACACCTTC.